This TCR beta chain was observed in a study of blood T cell repertoires in COVID-19. Study background: T cells, B-cell-depleted T cells, or PBMCs provided the cDNA or gDNA that served as material.

Germline trimming cut 1 base from V and 6 bases from J; bases unmatched to any gene: 5. CDR1 and CDR2 from the germline V gene are LNHDA and SQIVND (reference sequence). The CDR3 totals 16 residues. In the original processing: Reference gene primer amplification gave estimated nucleated cell counts. Repertoires were generated with immunoSEQ multiplex PCR, while TCRdb's copy carries only in-frame clones and drops some. That table gives V, J and clone size, and the DNA gave D and trimming. The table lists 65,000 to 95,000 clones, approximately 91% of them singletons. This clone was detected only once. The TCR sequence derives from a man between 45 and 60 years old with COVID-19, enrolled during active disease. The chain joins TRBV19 to TRBJ2-2; 10 bases match TRBD2. Sample: peripheral blood. CDR3 nucleotides: TGTGCCAGTAGTATAGTAGCTAGCGGGAGTCCCGGGGAGCTGTTTTTT. This translates into CASSIVASGSPGELFF.